Below, 30 T cell receptor beta chains from the same sample are listed, as sequenced in a study of beta chain features in type 1 diabetes. The study reverse transcribed the entire isolated RNA, so it sequenced expressed TCRB transcripts. Using immunoSEQ multiplex PCR, the repertoire was profiled, and TCRdb retains in-frame clones only, with some absent. The data show under 900,000 clones, roughly 16% seen once. Specimen: naive CD4+ T cells from blood. The receptors stem from a woman aged 18-30 years in good health.

V is TRBV5-1 and J is TRBJ2-1, with a weak D call TRBD2 (5 bases). CDR3 length equals 12 residues. The germline V and J ends were trimmed by 2 bases and 10 bases, with 10 bases remaining between them. Germline values: CDR1 SGHRS, CDR2 YFSETQ. CDR3 sequence (DNA): TGCGCCAGCAGCTTTGGCCAGCGGGAGCAGTTCTTC. Its protein product is CASSFGQREQFF.

Details on this clone: At the DNA level, this CDR3 is encoded by other sequences in the same sample as well. The chain couples TRBV5-1 to TRBJ2-1; D remains unclear. V was clipped by 0 bases and J by 2 bases, with 3 bases between them. The CDR3 loop spans 13 amino acids. Germline V gives CDR1 SGHRS, CDR2 YFSETQ. The CDR3 region is CASSLATYNEQFF. The DNA for the CDR3 is TGCGCCAGCAGCTTGGCTACCTACAATGAGCAGTTCTTC.

This clone was detected a few times. The genes are TRBV5-6 and TRBJ2-1; 9 bases map to TRBD1. This CDR3 region has 15 residues. J was trimmed by 6 bases and V by 2 bases; bases with no gene match: 6. Germline assignment: CDR1 SGHDT and CDR2 YYEEEE. As DNA, the CDR3 is TGTGCCAGCAGCTTCCCTCGGACAGGGGCCAATGAGCAGTTCTTC. Encoded protein: CASSFPRTGANEQFF.

This clone was seen more than once but under ten times. The chain uses TRBV5-1 and TRBJ2-3; 9 bases fit TRBD1. Germline V gene data show CDR1 as SGHRS and CDR2 as YFSETQ. The CDR3 loop spans 17 amino acids. J was trimmed by 3 bases and V by 2 bases; bases with no gene match: 10. The CDR3 DNA reads TGCGCCAGCAGCTTCATCCCGTCGACAGGGGGGACAGATACGCAGTATTTT. Its protein product is CASSFIPSTGGTDTQYF.

Worth noting for this clone: The same CDR3 can be traced to other DNA sequences in this sample. The CDR3 sequence: CAISGGQGAYEQYF. Written as DNA, the CDR3 is TGTGCCATCAGTGGGGGACAGGGGGCCTACGAGCAGTACTTC. The rearrangement joins TRBV10-3 to TRBJ2-7; 11 bases align to TRBD1. The CDR3 length is 14 residues. Trimming cost V 4 bases and J 2 bases; bases outside gene matches: 1. Germline CDR1 ENHRY, CDR2 SYGVKD.

This clone was detected a few times. The chain employs TRBV4-2 and TRBJ1-2; a weak D match, TRBD1 (5 bases). The CDR3 contains 16 residues. Trimming took 1 base from V and 7 from J, leaving 19 bases between them. In germline, CDR1 is LGHNA, CDR2 YNFKEQ. CDR3 coding DNA: TGTGCCAGCAGCCAAGGTCCGTCAGGGATATTTTCTGGCTACACCTTC. Its translation: CASSQGPSGIFSGYTF.

The DNA for the CDR3 is TGTGCCATCATGAACCGGGACAGGGGCCACGAGCAGTACTTC. It codes for CAIMNRDRGHEQYF. This chain connects TRBV10-3 to TRBJ2-5, with 10 bases matching TRBD1. The DNA end is more similar to TRBJ2-7, so the J call may be wrong. The CDR3 is 14 residues long. Looked up from germline, CDR1 is ENHRY and CDR2 is SYGVKD.

The CDR3 DNA reads as TGTGCCAGCAGCTTAGTTACGAGGGTGGGGATCTCTGGAAACACCATATATTTT. Amino acids: CASSLVTRVGISGNTIYF. The V and J genes are TRBV7-8 and TRBJ1-3; D ambiguous. V was shortened by 1 base and J by 0 bases, with 16 bases between the two germline ends. The CDR3 totals 18 residues. Germline V gives CDR1 SGHVS, CDR2 FQNEAQ.

The sample holds one count of this clone. CDR3 amino acids: CASSLEASQETQYF. The DNA of the CDR3 is TGTGCCAGCAGCTTAGAGGCCAGCCAAGAGACCCAGTACTTC. The chain is built from TRBV7-3 and TRBJ2-5; D is unclear. CDR1 is SGHTA, CDR2 FQGTGA, per germline. The CDR3 consists of 14 residues. V lost 2 bases and J lost 1, with 8 bases in between.

At least ten counts were recorded for this clone. The chain links TRBV4-2 to TRBJ2-4; D is undetermined. The CDR3 sequence is 16 residues long. From germline, CDR1 is LGHNA and CDR2 YNFKEQ. Trimming cost V 0 bases and J 0 bases, with 9 bases left between them. The CDR3 sequence is CASSQERLLAKNIQYF. The CDR3, as DNA: TGTGCCAGCAGCCAAGAGCGCCTTCTAGCCAAAAACATTCAGTACTTC.

The J gene is TRBJ1-5, the V gene TRBV18; no clear D gene. CDR3 length: 14 amino acids. Trimming took off 2 bases at V and 5 bases at J, with 10 bases between the two ends. Germline V gives CDR1 KGHSH, CDR2 LQKENI. CDR3 amino acids: CASSPYEWDQPQHF. The CDR3 bases are TGTGCCAGCTCACCATACGAGTGGGATCAGCCCCAGCATTTT.

The rearrangement links TRBV28 to TRBJ1-1, with D unclear. Germline V gives CDR1 MDHEN, CDR2 SYDVKM. The CDR3 has 17 amino acids. V lost 2 bases and J 5 bases, leaving 21 bases between the germline ends. The CDR3 protein is CASSLEAVTTWGTEAFF. The CDR3 nucleotides read TGTGCCAGCAGTTTAGAGGCGGTCACCACCTGGGGAACTGAAGCTTTCTTT.

The chain recombines TRBV11-2 with TRBJ2-7; D not resolved. The CDR3 length is 13 residues. Germline V CDR1 and CDR2: SGHAT, FQNNGV. Between the trimmed V and J ends, which lost 5 bases and 1 base, there was a span of 9 bases. The CDR3 is CASSVRTSYEQYF. CDR3 DNA sequence: TGTGCCAGCAGCGTACGGACGTCCTACGAGCAGTACTTC.

The genes are TRBV15 and TRBJ1-2; D may be TRBD1 (5 bases). Trimming shortened V by 4 bases and J by 8 bases, and 20 bases separated the two germline ends. Germline CDR1 reads LNHNV; CDR2 reads YYDKDF (reference sequence). This CDR3 is built from 15 residues. CDR3 nucleotide sequence: TGTGCCACCAGCAACCCCCCGTGGCAGGGAGGCGGCTACACCTTC. Translation: CATSNPPWQGGGYTF.

The chain carries TRBV28 and TRBJ2-7, with 10 bases aligning to TRBD2. CDR1 MDHEN and CDR2 SYDVKM come from the germline V gene. This CDR3 region has 22 residues. V shed 2 bases and J 2 bases; nucleotides not matched to a gene: 24. CDR3 nucleotides: TGTGCCAGCAGTTTAAAGTTGGGGCTAGCGGGAGAAATTGTGGACGAAACCTACGAGCAGTACTTC. Residues: CASSLKLGLAGEIVDETYEQYF.

This clone was detected a few times. CDR3 DNA sequence: TGTGCCAGCAGTGATACAGGAACCAACTATGGCTACACCTTC. Its protein product is CASSDTGTNYGYTF. This chain joins TRBV2 and TRBJ1-2, with D perhaps TRBD1 (5 bases). Germline values: CDR1 SNHLY, CDR2 FYNNEI. V was clipped by 3 bases and J by 2 bases, with 10 bases between them. There are 14 residues in the CDR3.

Concerning this clone: The identical CDR3 is also encoded by other nucleotide sequences in the sample. The chain employs TRBV7-9 and TRBJ2-2; D unresolved. Deletions cut 5 bases from V and 2 bases from J, with 3 bases between. The CDR3 is 12 amino acids. Per the germline V gene, CDR1 is SEHNR and CDR2 is FQNEAQ (reference sequence). CDR3 region: CASSLNTGELFF. The DNA for the CDR3 is TGTGCCAGCAGCCTCAACACCGGGGAGCTGTTTTTT. The full variable domain, with the rest looked up from reference TRBV7-9 and TRBJ2-2, is DTGVSQNPRHKITKRGQNVTFRCDPISEHNRLYWYRQTLGQGPEFLTYFQNEAQLEKSRLLSDRFSAERPKGSFSTLEIQRTEQGDSAMYLCASSLNTGELFFGEGSRLTVL.

The rearrangement links TRBV5-1 to TRBJ2-2, with 7 bases identical to TRBD2. V shed 4 bases, J shed 6 bases, and the junction held 21 bases outside the gene matches. The CDR3 loop spans 19 amino acids. CDR1 is SGHRS and CDR2 is YFSETQ in the germline V gene. The CDR3 DNA is TGCGCCAGCAGCCCCCGGGGGGTGCTAGCGCCTCCCTTCGCCGGGGAGCTGTTTTTT. This gives the protein CASSPRGVLAPPFAGELFF.

This clone was counted a few times. A much larger clone is a single base away; this may be a read error. Additional DNA sequences in this sample encode the identical CDR3. The chain joins TRBV5-4 to TRBJ2-5; no reliable D call. The germline gives CDR1 SGHNT, CDR2 YYREEE (reference sequence). Between the trimmed V and J ends, which lost 2 bases and 3 bases, there was a span of 2 bases. The CDR3 is made up of 11 amino acids. The CDR3 loop is CASSFEETQYF. The DNA for the CDR3 is TGTGCCAGCAGCTTCGAAGAGACCCAGTACTTC.

This clone was seen a few times. The V gene is TRBV7-9, the J gene TRBJ2-6; no clear D gene. This CDR3 spans 17 amino acids. Germline loops: CDR1 SEHNR, CDR2 FQNEAQ (reference sequence). The V and J ends lost 3 bases and 1 base respectively, with 13 bases between them. The CDR3 reads CASSFGVLGSGANVLTF. In nucleotides, the CDR3 is TGTGCCAGCAGCTTTGGAGTCTTGGGATCTGGGGCCAACGTCCTGACTTTC.

This clone was detected only a few times. The sample carries other DNA sequences with the same CDR3. The V gene is TRBV28, the J gene TRBJ2-2, with TRBD1 matching 7 bases. V lost 9 bases, J lost 1 base, and 5 bases stayed unmatched. CDR1 and CDR2 from the germline V gene are MDHEN and SYDVKM. The CDR3 contains 14 residues. CDR3: CASRRTGNTGELFF. Written as DNA, the CDR3 is TGTGCCAGTAGGCGGACAGGGAACACCGGGGAGCTGTTTTTT.

The CDR3 bases are TGTGCCAGCAGCTCGGGACTGGGGCCCCATGAGCAGTTCTTC. It translates to CASSSGLGPHEQFF. This sequence joins TRBV7-2 and TRBJ2-1; a weak D match, TRBD2 (6 bases). V gave up 4 bases and J gave up 8 bases, with 15 bases separating them. Germline CDR1 SGHTA, CDR2 FQGNSA. The CDR3 loop spans 14 amino acids.

The genes are TRBV5-4 and TRBJ2-7, with 9 bases that match TRBD2. The germline V gene encodes CDR1 SGHNT and CDR2 YYREEE (reference sequence). V was clipped by 0 bases and J by 5 bases; unmatched bases: 6. The CDR3 spans 15 residues. The CDR3 sequence is CASSLGTSDIDEQYF. The CDR3 DNA follows: TGTGCCAGCAGCTTGGGGACTAGCGATATCGACGAGCAGTACTTC. The full variable domain, rest sourced from reference TRBV5-4 and TRBJ2-7, is ETGVTQSPTHLIKTRGQQVTLRCSSQSGHNTVSWYQQALGQGPQFIFQYYREEENGRGNFPPRFSGLQFPNYSSELNVNALELDDSALYLCASSLGTSDIDEQYFGPGTRLTVT.

This clone was counted only a few times. This rearrangement joins TRBV19 to TRBJ1-1; D may be TRBD1 (6 bases). The germline V gene has CDR1 LNHDA and CDR2 SQIVND (reference sequence). With 5 bases removed from V and 0 bases from J, the gap between germline ends came to 13 bases. This CDR3 has 15 amino acids. CDR3 amino acids: CASSFSDSLNTEAFF. As DNA, the CDR3 is TGTGCCAGTAGTTTCTCGGACAGCTTGAACACTGAAGCTTTCTTT.

The chain employs TRBV2 and TRBJ1-2, with 8 bases fitting TRBD1. The length of the CDR3 is 12 residues. With 8 bases clipped from V and 8 bases from J, the junction kept 7 bases outside the gene matches. Germline V lookup: CDR1 SNHLY, CDR2 FYNNEI. The CDR3 loop reads CASAGTGEGYTF. The DNA of the CDR3 is TGTGCCAGCGCCGGGACAGGCGAGGGCTACACCTTC. Full variable domain (missing parts from reference TRBV2 and TRBJ1-2): EPEVTQTPSHQVTQMGQEVILRCVPISNHLYFYWYRQILGQKVEFLVSFYNNEISEKSEIFDDQFSVERPDGSNFTLKIRSTKLEDSAMYFCASAGTGEGYTFGSGTRLTVV.

A remark on this clone: Other DNA sequences in this sample translate to the same CDR3. The chain uses TRBV18 and TRBJ1-1; D is perhaps TRBD1 (5 bases). Germline V lookup: CDR1 KGHSH, CDR2 LQKENI. V was clipped by 0 bases and J by 1 base, with 9 bases between them. CDR3 size: 15 residues. CDR3 DNA: TGTGCCAGCTCACCACCCGGGGGGGAGAACACTGAAGCTTTCTTT. Its protein is CASSPPGGENTEAFF.

There are a few counts of this clone. The V call is TRBV18, the J call TRBJ2-3; 7 nucleotides align to TRBD1. V was clipped by 1 base and J by 0 bases; unmatched bases: 4. This CDR3 is built from 16 residues. CDR1 is KGHSH, CDR2 LQKENI, per germline. The DNA of the CDR3 is TGTGCCAGCTCACCACTGGGACAGACTAGCACAGATACGCAGTATTTT. Its translation is CASSPLGQTSTDTQYF.

This clone was seen more than once but under ten times. Other DNA sequences in this sample translate to the same CDR3. This chain links TRBV15 with TRBJ2-3; tentative D call: TRBD2 (5 bases). Trimming pared 3 bases from V and 2 bases from J, leaving 9 bases between. The CDR3 is 14 residues long. CDR1 LNHNV and CDR2 YYDKDF come from the germline V gene (reference sequence). This CDR3 reads CATSRAGSTDTQYF. In DNA form, the CDR3 reads TGTGCCACCAGCAGGGCGGGCTCCACAGATACGCAGTATTTT.

This chain uses TRBV28 with TRBJ1-2; 9 bases align to TRBD1. Germline V gives CDR1 MDHEN, CDR2 SYDVKM. Trimming removed 8 bases from V and 8 bases from J; junction bases left unmatched: 15. CDR3 length: 15 residues. The CDR3 DNA is TGTGCCAGCGTGACAGGGACAGGGACCTCGGCAGGCTACACCTTC. It codes for CASVTGTGTSAGYTF.

This clone was seen at least ten times. The chain has TRBV2 and TRBJ2-2; D is undetermined. Trimming removed 5 bases at V and 6 bases at J, with 4 bases between. The germline V gene encodes CDR1 SNHLY and CDR2 FYNNEI. The CDR3 is made up of 11 amino acids. The CDR3 loop reads CASSWSGELFF. Written as DNA, the CDR3 is TGTGCCAGCAGTTGGTCCGGGGAGCTGTTTTTT.